A selection of T cell receptor beta chains follows, all from one sample in a study of cytomegalovirus exposure and HLA in healthy donors. This table comes from immunoSEQ multiplex PCR, and its TCRdb copy is limited to in-frame clones, with some not included. The sample includes under 150,000 clones, about two thirds of them seen just once. The sequencing sample was made of PBMCs. These receptors all come from a man in his forties in good health and CMV-seronegative. CDR3s include the opening cysteine and the closing phenylalanine or tryptophan. Fields, in order: CDR3 DNA, CDR3 protein, D gene, V gene, clone size, J gene. The D gene is left open where the match is weak. Size values are once, few and many counts, or a class for expanded clones, and some rows have none.

CDR3 DNA: TGTGCCAGCAGCTTAATTGTGGGGCAGGATGAGCAGTTCTTC
CDR3 protein: CASSLIVGQDEQFF
D gene: -
V gene: TRBV7-3
clone size: -
J gene: TRBJ2-1

CDR3 DNA: TGTGCCAGTCGTCGGCACAGGGGCCAGAACGAGCAGTACTTC
CDR3 protein: CASRRHRGQNEQYF
D gene: TRBD1
V gene: TRBV19
clone size: -
J gene: TRBJ2-7

CDR3 DNA: TGTGCCAGCAGTCCGCCGGGATTCTACGAGCAGTACTTC
CDR3 protein: CASSPPGFYEQYF
D gene: -
V gene: TRBV28
clone size: -
J gene: TRBJ2-7

CDR3 DNA: TGTGCCAGCAGGCTGGACAGGGGGGGTTTCGGTGGACTGTTTTTT
CDR3 protein: CASRLDRGGFGGLFF
D gene: TRBD1
V gene: TRBV2
clone size: -
J gene: TRBJ1-4

CDR3 DNA: TGCGCCAGCAGCCTCGGGGGGGCGCAGAATATCTATGGCTACACCTTC
CDR3 protein: CASSLGGAQNIYGYTF
D gene: -
V gene: TRBV5-1
clone size: -
J gene: TRBJ1-2

CDR3 DNA: TGTGCCATCTCGGGGGGGGCAGATACGCAGTATTTT
CDR3 protein: CAISGGADTQYF
D gene: TRBD2
V gene: TRBV10-3
clone size: few
J gene: TRBJ2-3

CDR3 DNA: TGCGCCAGCAGCTTTCGAACCGGGACAGAGGGATACGAGCAGTACTTC
CDR3 protein: CASSFRTGTEGYEQYF
D gene: TRBD1
V gene: TRBV5-1
clone size: few
J gene: TRBJ2-7

CDR3 DNA: TGTGCCAGCAGCCCCACCCCGGGGGGCTGGTATGGCTACACCTTC
CDR3 protein: CASSPTPGGWYGYTF
D gene: -
V gene: TRBV28
clone size: -
J gene: TRBJ1-2

CDR3 DNA: TGTGCCTGGAGTGGGGTCAGGGTCGGCCCGGGTGGTGGTTACAATGAGCAGTTCTTC
CDR3 protein: CAWSGVRVGPGGGYNEQFF
D gene: -
V gene: TRBV30
clone size: -
J gene: TRBJ2-1

CDR3 DNA: TGTGCCAGCAGCCCGGGACTAGCGGGACCCTACGAGCAGTACTTC
CDR3 protein: CASSPGLAGPYEQYF
D gene: TRBD2
V gene: TRBV5-4
clone size: -
J gene: TRBJ2-7

CDR3 DNA: TGCGCCAGCATCTCCCGCCCCGGGGTGAACACTGAAGCTTTCTTT
CDR3 protein: CASISRPGVNTEAFF
D gene: -
V gene: TRBV5-1
clone size: -
J gene: TRBJ1-1

CDR3 DNA: TGTGCCACCTCCCTGGGGGGGTCAGGCTACACCTTC
CDR3 protein: CATSLGGSGYTF
D gene: -
V gene: TRBV7-9
clone size: -
J gene: TRBJ1-2

CDR3 DNA: TGTGCCAGCAGTTTAAGGAGGCGTCCTGGCAATCAGCCCCAGCATTTT
CDR3 protein: CASSLRRRPGNQPQHF
D gene: -
V gene: TRBV28
clone size: -
J gene: TRBJ1-5

CDR3 DNA: TGTGCCAGCAGAGAAGAGGGTGAGCAGTTCTTC
CDR3 protein: CASREEGEQFF
D gene: -
V gene: TRBV6-5
clone size: -
J gene: TRBJ2-1

CDR3 DNA: TGTGCCAGCAGTTACTCCACCGGGTTGTCGGAGCAGTTCTTC
CDR3 protein: CASSYSTGLSEQFF
D gene: -
V gene: TRBV6-5
clone size: once
J gene: TRBJ2-1

CDR3 DNA: TGTGCCAGTAGCCCGAGTATGACTTACGAGCAGTACTTC
CDR3 protein: CASSPSMTYEQYF
D gene: -
V gene: TRBV19
clone size: -
J gene: TRBJ2-7

CDR3 DNA: TGTGCCAGCAGCGTAGGTGACAGCTCCTACGAGCAGTACTTC
CDR3 protein: CASSVGDSSYEQYF
D gene: -
V gene: TRBV9
clone size: few
J gene: TRBJ2-7

CDR3 DNA: TGTGCCAGTAGTATCACTCCGACCAGGGGGCCTGGCACCTTC
CDR3 protein: CASSITPTRGPGTF
D gene: TRBD1
V gene: TRBV19
clone size: -
J gene: TRBJ1-2

CDR3 DNA: TGCGCCAGCAGCGTAGCCTCAGGGTACTCTGGAAACACCATATATTTT
CDR3 protein: CASSVASGYSGNTIYF
D gene: -
V gene: TRBV5-1
clone size: -
J gene: TRBJ1-3

CDR3 DNA: TGTGCCAGCAGTTTACGACCTAGCTACGAGCAGTACTTC
CDR3 protein: CASSLRPSYEQYF
D gene: -
V gene: TRBV27
clone size: -
J gene: TRBJ2-7

CDR3 DNA: TGTGCCACCAGCAGCCCCGACAGGGGAGGCTACACCTTC
CDR3 protein: CATSSPDRGGYTF
D gene: TRBD1
V gene: TRBV15
clone size: once
J gene: TRBJ1-2

CDR3 DNA: TGTGCCACCAGCACCATGTTAGCGGGAGAGATCACAGATACGCAGTATTTT
CDR3 protein: CATSTMLAGEITDTQYF
D gene: TRBD2
V gene: TRBV15
clone size: -
J gene: TRBJ2-3

CDR3 DNA: TGCGCCAGCAGCCAAATGCCCGGGAGCGGTAATTCACCCCTCCACTTT
CDR3 protein: CASSQMPGSGNSPLHF
D gene: -
V gene: TRBV4-1
clone size: -
J gene: TRBJ1-6

CDR3 DNA: TGTGCCAGCAGGGACACTGCGAACACCGGGGAGCTGTTTTTT
CDR3 protein: CASRDTANTGELFF
D gene: -
V gene: TRBV7-8
clone size: -
J gene: TRBJ2-2

CDR3 DNA: TGTGCCAGCAGCTCACCCCGGGACAGGGGACGGACGCCCCAGCATTTT
CDR3 protein: CASSSPRDRGRTPQHF
D gene: TRBD1
V gene: TRBV7-8
clone size: -
J gene: TRBJ1-5

CDR3 DNA: TGTGCCAGCAGCTTGCTGCAGGGGTTAGGAAATCAGCCCCAGCATTTT
CDR3 protein: CASSLLQGLGNQPQHF
D gene: -
V gene: TRBV5-6
clone size: -
J gene: TRBJ1-5

CDR3 DNA: TGTGCCAGCAGTTGGAACCCACATCTAGCGGGCTATGGCTACACCTTC
CDR3 protein: CASSWNPHLAGYGYTF
D gene: -
V gene: TRBV2
clone size: -
J gene: TRBJ1-2

CDR3 DNA: TGCGCCAGCAGCCAATCCGGGACTAGCGGGAGGGCCGACGAGCAGTACTTC
CDR3 protein: CASSQSGTSGRADEQYF
D gene: TRBD2
V gene: TRBV4-1
clone size: -
J gene: TRBJ2-7

CDR3 DNA: TGCGCCAGCAGCTTGGGAGCGGGGGGGCTTGAGACCCAGTACTTC
CDR3 protein: CASSLGAGGLETQYF
D gene: TRBD2
V gene: TRBV5-1
clone size: -
J gene: TRBJ2-5

CDR3 DNA: TGTGCCAGCAGCTTAGCCAGGGAATATGGCTACACCTTC
CDR3 protein: CASSLAREYGYTF
D gene: -
V gene: TRBV13
clone size: few
J gene: TRBJ1-2

CDR3 DNA: TGTGCCAGCAGGACAGGGGAGGCCACTGAAGCTTTCTTT
CDR3 protein: CASRTGEATEAFF
D gene: TRBD1
V gene: TRBV6-6
clone size: -
J gene: TRBJ1-1

CDR3 DNA: TGCGCCAGCAGCCAAGGACTAGCGGGGGAGCAGTACTTC
CDR3 protein: CASSQGLAGEQYF
D gene: TRBD2
V gene: TRBV4-3
clone size: -
J gene: TRBJ2-7

CDR3 DNA: TGTGCCAGCAGTGAAAGGGTCAGGGTAGGAGGCTACACCTTC
CDR3 protein: CASSERVRVGGYTF
D gene: -
V gene: TRBV2
clone size: -
J gene: TRBJ1-2

CDR3 DNA: TGTGCCAGCAGTGAATCCGGGGGTGAGACTGAAGCTTTCTTT
CDR3 protein: CASSESGGETEAFF
D gene: -
V gene: TRBV2
clone size: -
J gene: TRBJ1-1

CDR3 DNA: TGTGCCAGCAGTCCACTCGGACAGGGATCCACTGAAGCTTTCTTT
CDR3 protein: CASSPLGQGSTEAFF
D gene: TRBD1
V gene: TRBV28
clone size: -
J gene: TRBJ1-1

CDR3 DNA: TGTGCCACCAGCAGAGATTTTCTCCTGAACACTGAAGCTTTCTTT
CDR3 protein: CATSRDFLLNTEAFF
D gene: -
V gene: TRBV15
clone size: -
J gene: TRBJ1-1

CDR3 DNA: TGTGCCAGCAAAGGGGGCAGTGAAGCTTTCTTT
CDR3 protein: CASKGGSEAFF
D gene: TRBD1
V gene: TRBV6-1
clone size: -
J gene: TRBJ1-1

CDR3 DNA: TGTGCCAGCCAGGGGTTCGCCCCAGGGGATACGCAGTATTTT
CDR3 protein: CASQGFAPGDTQYF
D gene: -
V gene: TRBV7-9
clone size: few
J gene: TRBJ2-3

CDR3 DNA: TGTGCCAGCAGTCTCGGGACTAGCGGGGAGACCCAGTACTTC
CDR3 protein: CASSLGTSGETQYF
D gene: TRBD2
V gene: TRBV9
clone size: -
J gene: TRBJ2-5

CDR3 DNA: TGTGCCAGCAGCCAAAACATACAAGGGAGGGGATCCTACGAGCAGTACTTC
CDR3 protein: CASSQNIQGRGSYEQYF
D gene: TRBD2
V gene: TRBV4-2
clone size: once
J gene: TRBJ2-7

CDR3 DNA: TGCAGTGCGTTCTCAGGGAATGGCTACACCTTC
CDR3 protein: CSAFSGNGYTF
D gene: -
V gene: TRBV20-1
clone size: once
J gene: TRBJ1-2

CDR3 DNA: TGTGCCAGCAGCCTAGAGGCAGGGGACTATGGCTACACCTTC
CDR3 protein: CASSLEAGDYGYTF
D gene: -
V gene: TRBV5-6
clone size: -
J gene: TRBJ1-2

CDR3 DNA: TGTGCAAGTCGCTTAGCCCTCCTGGGGGACAGGGGCATGGAGACCCAGTACTTC
CDR3 protein: CASRLALLGDRGMETQYF
D gene: -
V gene: TRBV12-2
clone size: -
J gene: TRBJ2-5

CDR3 DNA: TGTGCCAGCAGTCTTCAGGGGGGAGGTCAGCCCCAGCATTTT
CDR3 protein: CASSLQGGGQPQHF
D gene: TRBD1
V gene: TRBV28
clone size: -
J gene: TRBJ1-5

CDR3 DNA: TGTGCCAGCAGTTTAGCCAGGGCCCACGAGCAGTACTTC
CDR3 protein: CASSLARAHEQYF
D gene: -
V gene: TRBV27
clone size: -
J gene: TRBJ2-7

CDR3 DNA: TGTGCCAGTAGTATCAGTCCCCCCCGCAGGGTGAACACTGAAGCTTTCTTT
CDR3 protein: CASSISPPRRVNTEAFF
D gene: -
V gene: TRBV19
clone size: -
J gene: TRBJ1-1

CDR3 DNA: TGTGCCAGCTCACCGGGACATTCGAACACCGGGGAGCTGTTTTTT
CDR3 protein: CASSPGHSNTGELFF
D gene: -
V gene: TRBV18
clone size: -
J gene: TRBJ2-2

CDR3 DNA: TGCGCCAGCAGCTTGAACTCCGAGAGAGAGCAGTACTTC
CDR3 protein: CASSLNSEREQYF
D gene: -
V gene: TRBV5-1
clone size: -
J gene: TRBJ2-7

CDR3 DNA: TGTGCCAGCAGCGTAGCACGGACAGGGTATTACAATGAGCAGTTCTTC
CDR3 protein: CASSVARTGYYNEQFF
D gene: TRBD1
V gene: TRBV9
clone size: -
J gene: TRBJ2-1

CDR3 DNA: TGTGCCAGCAGCTTAAGTCTTAGCGGGAGTTTGGGAGAGCAGTTCTTC
CDR3 protein: CASSLSLSGSLGEQFF
D gene: TRBD2
V gene: TRBV13
clone size: -
J gene: TRBJ2-1

CDR3 DNA: TGTGCCAGCAGTCCCCTAATCAGGGGAGGGAGTCAGCCCCAGCATTTT
CDR3 protein: CASSPLIRGGSQPQHF
D gene: -
V gene: TRBV28
clone size: -
J gene: TRBJ1-5

CDR3 DNA: TGTGCCAGCAGTGCCCACGGACAGAGCTCTGGAAACACCATATATTTT
CDR3 protein: CASSAHGQSSGNTIYF
D gene: -
V gene: TRBV6-1
clone size: -
J gene: TRBJ1-3

CDR3 DNA: TGTGCCAGCCAGAAAACCGACGAGCAGTACTTC
CDR3 protein: CASQKTDEQYF
D gene: -
V gene: TRBV2
clone size: -
J gene: TRBJ2-7

CDR3 DNA: TGTGCCAGCAGTGAAGCGGGACAGCAAGAGACCCAGTACTTC
CDR3 protein: CASSEAGQQETQYF
D gene: TRBD1
V gene: TRBV6-1
clone size: -
J gene: TRBJ2-5

CDR3 DNA: TGTGCCAGCAGCGAAGGGACTAGCGGCACAGATACGCAGTATTTT
CDR3 protein: CASSEGTSGTDTQYF
D gene: TRBD2
V gene: TRBV9
clone size: -
J gene: TRBJ2-3